The clone carrying this TCR beta chain was seen a few times. This record belongs to a study of CD8+ T cells in alopecia areata. Sequencing used cDNA as its template, made by extracting RNA and reverse transcribing it. The table came from immunoSEQ multiplex PCR; TCRdb's copy has only in-frame clones and leaves some out. The sample holds roughly 100,000 clones; roughly 50% are singletons and the top ten take around 10%. Germline CDR1 LNHDA, CDR2 SQIVND (reference sequence). Trimming shortened V by 5 bases and J by 0 bases, and 19 bases separated the two germline ends. The CDR3 totals 17 residues. This receptor was taken from a human donor in good health. The chain recombines TRBV19 with TRBJ1-1; D not certain. Sequenced: CD4+ T cells sorted from blood. CDR3 nucleotides: TGTGCCAGTAGTTTCACCAAACTCGAGGGAGTGAACACTGAAGCTTTCTTT. Translated, it gives CASSFTKLEGVNTEAFF.